This T cell receptor beta chain came from a study of cytomegalovirus exposure and HLA in healthy donors. Only one count was recorded for this clone. Its antigen remains unknown. Study-level findings and limits: Donor immune exposure was known only as CMV serostatus. Highly shared sequence variants in one cluster were likely a sequencing artifact.

The length of the CDR3 is 16 residues. CDR1 and CDR2 (germline): SGHTS, YDEGEE. The junction had 7 bases not matched to a gene; V was cut back by 3 bases and J by 7 bases. Both 60 Vbeta primers and 13 Jbeta primers went into the PCR. The method was immunoSEQ multiplex PCR; TCRdb's version includes in-frame clones alone and lacks a portion of them. Of some 200,000 clones listed, around 80% are singletons. The chain joins TRBV5-8 to TRBJ2-1, with 13 bases lining up with TRBD2. Sequenced: PBMCs. The clonotype comes from a man in his late teens or twenties in good health and CMV-seronegative. The CDR3 nucleotides are TGTGCCAGCAGCTCACACGGGACTAGCGGGGTAAATGAGCAGTTCTTC. As protein: CASSSHGTSGVNEQFF.